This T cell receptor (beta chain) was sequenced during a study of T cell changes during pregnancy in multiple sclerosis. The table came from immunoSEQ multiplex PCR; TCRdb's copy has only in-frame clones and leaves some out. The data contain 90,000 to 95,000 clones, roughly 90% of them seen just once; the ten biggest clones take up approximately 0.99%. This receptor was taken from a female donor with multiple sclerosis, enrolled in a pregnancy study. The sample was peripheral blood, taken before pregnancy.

The CDR3 DNA is TGCGCCAGCAGCTTGATGGGACAGGGTTTTAGCTCCTACAATGAGCAGTTCTTC. This encodes CASSLMGQGFSSYNEQFF. The chain joins TRBV5-1 to TRBJ2-1, with TRBD1 matching 9 bases. V lost 1 base to trimming and J lost 0 bases; unmatched junction nucleotides: 8. Germline CDR1 is SGHRS and CDR2 is YFSETQ. The CDR3 extends over 18 amino acids.